These 11 T cell receptor beta chains came from one sample sequenced in a study of T cells in Graves' hyperthyroidism and ophthalmopathy (dated by TCRdb to about 2019). Library construction relied on multiplex PCR. TCRdb names Illumina HiSeq 2000 as the instrument used. The TCR beta CDR3 regions were amplified from the RNA transcripts. The TCR CDR3 was subjected to a first round of RT-PCR using the HTBI primer set and the Qiagen OneStep RT-PCR kit. The public reads were quality trimmed at Q25 with fastp and then assembled into clones with MiXCR by TCRdb, keeping productive beta chains. Rows matching on CDR3 protein sequence are summarized as one entry with the most common DNA and genes. This sample lists 650,000 to 750,000 distinct CDR3 sequences; 14% were detected once. The ten largest clonotypes hold about a tenth of the sample. The sequenced sample consisted of blood. The receptors shown here come from a woman under 30 with Graves' hyperthyroidism.

The chain has TRBV5-8 and TRBJ1-3; no clear D. V was pared by 7 bases and J by 0 bases, with 17 bases between. The germline V gene has CDR1 SGHTS and CDR2 YDEGEE. The CDR3 is 16 residues long. The CDR3, as DNA: TGTGCCAGCGGGTTCTTAACAAGGGACTCTGGAAACACCATATATTTT. Translating it yields CASGFLTRDSGNTIYF.

The sample holds many counts of this clonotype. The chain links TRBV2 to TRBJ2-1; tentatively, D is TRBD1 or TRBD2 (5 bases each). Trimming shortened V by 5 bases and J by 4 bases, and 18 bases separated the two germline ends. Germline assignment: CDR1 SNHLY and CDR2 FYNNEI. This CDR3 has 16 amino acids. Written as DNA, the CDR3 is TGTGCCAGCAGTACGAACCACGGGGCCCCTTACAATGAGCAGTTCTTC. Encoded protein: CASSTNHGAPYNEQFF.

This chain links TRBV6-1 with TRBJ1-1; D may be TRBD1 (5 bases). V gave up 6 bases and J gave up 7 bases, with 12 bases separating them. This CDR3 region has 12 residues. Germline V lookup: CDR1 MNHNS, CDR2 SASEGT. CDR3 residues: CASRAGELEAFF. The CDR3 bases are TGTGCCAGCAGGGCGGGGGAACTTGAAGCTTTCTTT.

Ten or more counts support this clonotype. The chain has TRBV6-1 and TRBJ2-2; perhaps TRBD2 as D (5 bases). V was shortened by 10 bases and J by 3 bases, with 15 bases between the two germline ends. Germline CDR1 and CDR2: MNHNS and SASEGT. This CDR3 has 14 residues. The CDR3, as DNA: TGTGCCATGGGTTGGTCCGGGGACACCGGGGAGCTGTTTTTT. It specifies CAMGWSGDTGELFF.

This clonotype was found many times. The gene calls are TRBV7-9 and TRBJ2-1, with D possibly TRBD2 on 5 matching bases. V lost 3 bases, J lost 8 bases, and 11 bases lay in between. This CDR3 has 13 amino acids. Germline V lookup: CDR1 SEHNR, CDR2 FQNEAQ (reference sequence). DNA for the CDR3: TGTGCCAGCAGCTTCTCTCTCGGGGATGAGCAGTTCTTC. Protein product: CASSFSLGDEQFF.

The chain recombines TRBV11-2 with TRBJ1-3; D is uncertain. Germline V gene data show CDR1 as SGHAT and CDR2 as FQNNGV. The CDR3 consists of 19 residues. The ends were cut back, 5 bases at V and 0 bases at J, with 23 bases in the middle. The CDR3 nucleotides read TGTGCCAGCAGCCTCCGGGTCTGGGGAGCCAAATACTCTGGAAACACCATATATTTT. Residues: CASSLRVWGAKYSGNTIYF.

This clonotype was picked up many times. The chain joins TRBV7-2 to TRBJ2-3; D is unresolved. Germline V gives CDR1 SGHTA, CDR2 FQGNSA. The V gene lost 5 bases and the J gene lost 8 bases, with 11 bases spanning the gap. CDR3 length: 12 amino acids. CDR3: CASSAQGVTQYF. The CDR3 DNA reads TGTGCCAGCAGCGCTCAAGGAGTTACGCAGTATTTT.

This clonotype was counted many times. V gene TRBV5-6 combines with J gene TRBJ1-5; D possibly corresponds to TRBD1 (5 bases). The CDR3 loop spans 14 amino acids. Germline values: CDR1 SGHDT, CDR2 YYEEEE. The germline V and J ends were trimmed by 2 bases and 5 bases, with 11 bases remaining between them. CDR3 bases: TGTGCCAGCAGCTTACTCAGGGAGGATCAGCCCCAGCATTTT. Amino acids: CASSLLREDQPQHF.

The chain joins TRBV10-2 to TRBJ2-1, with TRBD2 identical over 11 bases. The CDR3 contains 18 residues. Trimming took 0 bases from V and 4 from J; bases not matched to a gene: 8. Germline V gene data show CDR1 as WSHSY and CDR2 as SAAADI. CDR3 protein: CASSESKIAGGRYNEQFF. CDR3 nucleotides: TGCGCCAGCAGTGAGTCGAAAATAGCGGGAGGGCGGTACAATGAGCAGTTCTTC.

This clonotype was seen at least ten times. The rearrangement uses TRBV20-1 and TRBJ2-1, with 13 bases aligning to TRBD2. Germline loops: CDR1 DFQATT, CDR2 SNEGSKA (reference sequence). The CDR3 is made up of 20 amino acids. Unmatched junction bases numbered 22, after V lost 2 bases and J lost 9 bases. CDR3 coding DNA: TGCAGTGCTAGACAGCCTTCCCGGGAACGGACTAGCGGGAGCGGAATTGAGCAGTTCTTC. Translated: CSARQPSRERTSGSGIEQFF.

This clonotype was found many times. The rearrangement joins TRBV11-1 to TRBJ2-5; D possibly corresponds to TRBD1 (5 bases). CDR3 length: 16 residues. V lost 1 base to trimming and J lost 5 bases, with 17 bases between them. The germline CDR1 and CDR2 sequences are SGHAT and FQDESV (reference sequence). The CDR3 coding sequence is TGTGCCAGCAGCTTAGGGTATCAGGGATCCGGTGAGACCCAGTACTTC. Amino acid sequence: CASSLGYQGSGETQYF.